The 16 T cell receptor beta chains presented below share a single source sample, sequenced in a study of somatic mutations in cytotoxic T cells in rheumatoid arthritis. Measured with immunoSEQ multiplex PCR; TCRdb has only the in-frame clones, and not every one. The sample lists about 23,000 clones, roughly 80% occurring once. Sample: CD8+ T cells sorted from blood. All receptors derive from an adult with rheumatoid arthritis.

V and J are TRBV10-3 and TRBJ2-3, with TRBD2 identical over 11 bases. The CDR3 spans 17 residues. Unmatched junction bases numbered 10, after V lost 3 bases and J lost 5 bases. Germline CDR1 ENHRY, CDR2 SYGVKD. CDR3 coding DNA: TGTGCCATCAGTGATGGGACTAGCGGAGTATTAAGAGATACGCAGTATTTT. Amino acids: CAISDGTSGVLRDTQYF.

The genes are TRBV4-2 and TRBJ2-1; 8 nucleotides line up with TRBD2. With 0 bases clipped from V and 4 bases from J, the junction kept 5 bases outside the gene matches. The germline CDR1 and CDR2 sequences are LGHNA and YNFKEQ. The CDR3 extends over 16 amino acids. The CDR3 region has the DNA TGTGCCAGCAGCCAAGATAACAGCGGGGGATACAATGAGCAGTTCTTC. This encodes CASSQDNSGGYNEQFF.

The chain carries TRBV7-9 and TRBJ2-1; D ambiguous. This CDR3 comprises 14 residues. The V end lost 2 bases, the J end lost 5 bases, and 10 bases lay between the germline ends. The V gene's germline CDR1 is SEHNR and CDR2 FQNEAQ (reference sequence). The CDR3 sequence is CASSLSRTDNEQFF. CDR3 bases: TGTGCCAGCAGCTTAAGTAGGACGGACAATGAGCAGTTCTTC. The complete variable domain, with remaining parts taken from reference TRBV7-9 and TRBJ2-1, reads DTGVSQNPRHKITKRGQNVTFRCDPISEHNRLYWYRQTLGQGPEFLTYFQNEAQLEKSRLLSDRFSAERPKGSFSTLEIQRTEQGDSAMYLCASSLSRTDNEQFFGPGTRLTVL.

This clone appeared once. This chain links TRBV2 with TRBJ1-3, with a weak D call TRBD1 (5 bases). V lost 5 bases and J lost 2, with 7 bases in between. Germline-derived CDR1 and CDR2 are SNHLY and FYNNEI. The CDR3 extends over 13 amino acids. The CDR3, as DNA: TGTGCCAGCAGTTGGACAACTGGAAACACCATATATTTT. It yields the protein CASSWTTGNTIYF.

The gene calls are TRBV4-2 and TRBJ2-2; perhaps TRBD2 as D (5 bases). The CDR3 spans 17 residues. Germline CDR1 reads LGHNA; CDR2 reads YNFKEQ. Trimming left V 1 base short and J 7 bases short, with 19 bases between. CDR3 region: CASSQVGAVLRGGELFF. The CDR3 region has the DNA TGTGCCAGCAGCCAAGTGGGAGCGGTCCTTCGGGGCGGGGAGCTGTTTTTT.

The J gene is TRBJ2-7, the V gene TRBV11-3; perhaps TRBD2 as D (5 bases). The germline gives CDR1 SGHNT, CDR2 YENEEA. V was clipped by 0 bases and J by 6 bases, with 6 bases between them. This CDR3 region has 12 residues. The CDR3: CASSLEGSEQYF. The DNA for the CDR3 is TGTGCCAGCAGCTTAGAGGGGAGCGAGCAGTACTTC.

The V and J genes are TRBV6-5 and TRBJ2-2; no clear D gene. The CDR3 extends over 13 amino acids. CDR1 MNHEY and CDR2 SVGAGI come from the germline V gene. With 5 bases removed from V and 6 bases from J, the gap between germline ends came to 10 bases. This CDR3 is CASSPVTAGELFF. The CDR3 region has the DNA TGTGCCAGCAGTCCCGTGACGGCCGGGGAGCTGTTTTTT.

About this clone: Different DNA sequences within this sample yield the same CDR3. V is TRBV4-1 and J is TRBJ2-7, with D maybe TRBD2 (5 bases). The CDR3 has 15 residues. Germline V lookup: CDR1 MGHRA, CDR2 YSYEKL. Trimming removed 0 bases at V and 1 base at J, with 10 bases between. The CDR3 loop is CASSQDFPGSYEQYF. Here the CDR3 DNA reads TGCGCCAGCAGCCAAGATTTTCCGGGGTCCTACGAGCAGTACTTC.

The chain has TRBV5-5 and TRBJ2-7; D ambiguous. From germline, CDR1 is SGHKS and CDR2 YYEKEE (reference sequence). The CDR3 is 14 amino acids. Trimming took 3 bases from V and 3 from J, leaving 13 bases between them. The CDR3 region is CASSSRTAYYEQYF. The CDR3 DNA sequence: TGTGCCAGCAGCTCCCGGACCGCTTACTACGAGCAGTACTTC.

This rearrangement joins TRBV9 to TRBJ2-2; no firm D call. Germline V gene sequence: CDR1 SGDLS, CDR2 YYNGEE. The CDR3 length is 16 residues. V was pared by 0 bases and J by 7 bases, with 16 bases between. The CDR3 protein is CASSVEKRETGGELFF. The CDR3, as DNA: TGTGCCAGCAGCGTAGAGAAACGAGAGACGGGCGGGGAGCTGTTTTTT.

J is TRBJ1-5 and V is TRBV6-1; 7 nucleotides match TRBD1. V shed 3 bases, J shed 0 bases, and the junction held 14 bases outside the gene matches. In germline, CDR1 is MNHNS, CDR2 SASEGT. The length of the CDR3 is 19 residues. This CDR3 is CASSDPFTGDENSNQPQHF. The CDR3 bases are TGTGCCAGCAGTGACCCCTTTACAGGGGACGAGAATAGCAATCAGCCCCAGCATTTT.

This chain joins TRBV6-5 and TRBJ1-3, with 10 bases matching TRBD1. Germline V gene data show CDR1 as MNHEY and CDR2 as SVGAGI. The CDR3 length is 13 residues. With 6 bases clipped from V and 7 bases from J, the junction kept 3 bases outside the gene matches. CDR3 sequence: CASSRDRGNTIYF. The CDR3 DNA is TGTGCCAGCAGCCGGGACAGGGGTAACACCATATATTTT.

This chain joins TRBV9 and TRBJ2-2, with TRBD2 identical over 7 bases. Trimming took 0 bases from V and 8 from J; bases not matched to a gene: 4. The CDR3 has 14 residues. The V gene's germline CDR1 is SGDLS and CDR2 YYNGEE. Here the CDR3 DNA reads TGTGCCAGCAGCGTAGAGCGGGGTCGGGGGGAGCTGTTTTTT. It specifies CASSVERGRGELFF.

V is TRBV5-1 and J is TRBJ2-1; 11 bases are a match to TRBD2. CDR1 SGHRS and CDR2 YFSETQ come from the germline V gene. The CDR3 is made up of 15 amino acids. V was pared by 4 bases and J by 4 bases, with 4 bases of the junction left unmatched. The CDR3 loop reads CASSPTSGGYNEQFF. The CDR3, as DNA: TGCGCCAGCAGCCCCACTAGCGGGGGTTACAATGAGCAGTTCTTC.

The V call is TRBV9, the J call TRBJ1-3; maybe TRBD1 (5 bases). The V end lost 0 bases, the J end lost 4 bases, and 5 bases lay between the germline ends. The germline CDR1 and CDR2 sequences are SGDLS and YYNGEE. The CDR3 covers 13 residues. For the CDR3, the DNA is TGTGCCAGCAGCGTAGGACAGGGAAACACCATATATTTT. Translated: CASSVGQGNTIYF.

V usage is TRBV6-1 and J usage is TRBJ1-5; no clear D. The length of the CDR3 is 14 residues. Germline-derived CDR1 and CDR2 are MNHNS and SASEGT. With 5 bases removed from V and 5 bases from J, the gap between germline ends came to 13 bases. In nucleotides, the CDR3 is TGTGCCAGCAGTTCGGGGATCGGGGATCAGCCCCAGCATTTT. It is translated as CASSSGIGDQPQHF.